The 17 T cell receptor beta chains in this list originate from one sample, sequenced in a study of radiation and T cells in renal cell carcinoma. Repertoires were generated with immunoSEQ multiplex PCR, while TCRdb's copy carries only in-frame clones and drops some. Of roughly 45,000 clones in the sample, about 84% are singletons; the top ten hold 25% to 30%. Stated time point: blood 4 weeks post-SBRT, at nephrectomy. Sample treatment: 15 Gy SBRT to primary tumor, nephrectomy 4 weeks later. Specimen: blood, collected from a patient whose treatment included radiotherapy and nephrectomy. The receptors stem from a woman in her 70s with renal cell carcinoma.

This sequence joins TRBV19 and TRBJ2-7, with TRBD1 matching over 10 bases. The CDR3 is 14 amino acids. CDR1 is LNHDA, CDR2 SQIVND, per germline (reference sequence). V gave up 1 base and J gave up 7 bases; unmatched junction bases: 4. The CDR3 sequence: CASSIGQGAREQYF. The CDR3 DNA sequence: TGTGCCAGTAGTATAGGACAGGGGGCGCGGGAGCAGTACTTC.

The chain is built from TRBV18 and TRBJ1-1; D remains unclear. V was clipped by 3 bases and J by 7 bases, with 15 bases between them. The CDR3 has 14 amino acids. Germline CDR1 and CDR2: KGHSH and LQKENI. CDR3 bases: TGTGCCAGCTCACCTCCCGGTCCGGGAGTTGAAGCTTTCTTT. It encodes CASSPPGPGVEAFF. The full variable domain, rest sourced from reference TRBV18 and TRBJ1-1, is NAGVMQNPRHLVRRRGQEARLRCSPMKGHSHVYWYRQLPEEGLKFMVYLQKENIIDESGMPKERFSAEFPKEGPSILRIQQVVRGDSAAYFCASSPPGPGVEAFFGQGTRLTVV.

J is TRBJ2-2 and V is TRBV25-1; D ambiguous. Germline V CDR1 and CDR2: MGHDK, SYGVNS. V lost 5 bases, J lost 7 bases, and 2 bases lay in between. There are 10 residues in the CDR3. In DNA, the CDR3 is TGTGCCAGCAGTAACGGGGAGCTGTTTTTT. Translated: CASSNGELFF.

The rearrangement links TRBV6-6 to TRBJ1-1, with a possible D match to TRBD1 (6 bases). V lost 0 bases, J lost 5 bases, and 10 bases lay in between. Germline loops: CDR1 MNHNY, CDR2 SVGAGI (reference sequence). The CDR3 consists of 14 residues. Here the CDR3 reads CASSYSEGGTEAFF. In nucleotides, the CDR3 is TGTGCCAGCAGTTACTCGGAGGGGGGAACTGAAGCTTTCTTT.

Written as DNA, the CDR3 is TGTGCCAGTGGACAGGAAACCTACGAGCAGTACTTC. It encodes CASGQETYEQYF. This chain links TRBV6-6 with TRBJ2-7, with TRBD1 identical over 7 bases. Germline CDR1 reads MNHNY; CDR2 reads SVGAGI (reference sequence). The V gene end was trimmed by 9 bases and the J gene end by 2 bases; junction bases not matched to a gene: 4. The CDR3 runs 12 residues.

This clone was recorded a few times. The rearrangement joins TRBV5-4 to TRBJ2-7; D is undetermined. Trimming removed 4 bases from V and 2 bases from J, with 10 bases in between. The CDR3 extends over 13 amino acids. In germline, CDR1 is SGHNT, CDR2 YYREEE (reference sequence). In DNA form, the CDR3 reads TGTGCCAGCAGCCTTGACGGACCCTACGAGCAGTACTTC. Encoded protein: CASSLDGPYEQYF.

This chain connects TRBV9 to TRBJ2-7; D might be TRBD1 (5 bases). Trimming took off 3 bases at V and 5 bases at J, with 15 bases between the two ends. The V gene's germline CDR1 is SGDLS and CDR2 YYNGEE. The length of the CDR3 is 14 residues. CDR3 protein: CASSAGWGQNEQYF. In DNA, the CDR3 is TGTGCCAGCAGCGCCGGATGGGGCCAGAACGAGCAGTACTTC.

This chain uses TRBV5-1 with TRBJ2-2; either TRBD1 or TRBD2 may fit D (5 bases each). Trimming cost V 0 bases and J 7 bases, with 7 bases left between them. This CDR3 is 13 amino acids long. The V gene's germline CDR1 is SGHRS and CDR2 YFSETQ. CDR3 nucleotide sequence: TGCGCCAGCAGCTTGGCGGGGCGCGGGGAGCTGTTTTTT. It is translated as CASSLAGRGELFF.

Here the CDR3 DNA reads TGCAGCGTACGCCATAGGGGCGCCTGGGGCTACACCTTC. It yields the protein CSVRHRGAWGYTF. The genes are TRBV29-1 and TRBJ1-2; D possibly corresponds to TRBD1 (5 bases). Germline values: CDR1 SQVTM, CDR2 ANQGSEA. V gave up 6 bases and J gave up 8 bases, with 19 bases separating them. The CDR3 extends over 13 amino acids. Drawing the rest from reference TRBV29-1 and TRBJ1-2, the complete variable domain is SAVISQKPSRDICQRGTSLTIQCQVDSQVTMMFWYRQQPGQSLTLIATANQGSEATYESGFVIDKFPISRPNLTFSTLTVSNMSPEDSSIYLCSVRHRGAWGYTFGSGTRLTVV.

The V gene is TRBV7-9, the J gene TRBJ1-1; D is perhaps TRBD1 (5 bases). Germline V gives CDR1 SEHNR, CDR2 FQNEAQ (reference sequence). Trimming took off 5 bases at V and 2 bases at J, with 9 bases between the two ends. The CDR3 loop spans 13 amino acids. CDR3 protein: CASSPDINTEAFF. DNA for the CDR3: TGTGCCAGCAGCCCGGACATAAACACTGAAGCTTTCTTT.

The chain is built from TRBV4-2 and TRBJ1-4; D possibly corresponds to TRBD1 (6 bases). Germline V gene sequence: CDR1 LGHNA, CDR2 YNFKEQ. CDR3 length: 15 residues. V was trimmed by 0 bases and J by 4 bases, leaving 9 bases between them. The CDR3 DNA follows: TGTGCCAGCAGCCAAGAGCCACAGGGTAATGAAAAACTGTTTTTT. Protein product: CASSQEPQGNEKLFF.

The chain is built from TRBV7-9 and TRBJ1-2; 10 positions agree with TRBD1. Germline assignment: CDR1 SEHNR and CDR2 FQNEAQ (reference sequence). J gave up 6 bases and V 4 bases, and 5 bases lay outside the gene matches. CDR3 length: 14 amino acids. The DNA of the CDR3 is TGTGCCAGCAGCTCGACAGGGGGCGTTGATGGCTACACCTTC. Protein: CASSSTGGVDGYTF.

The chain recombines TRBV7-9 with TRBJ2-3, with D unresolved. This CDR3 region has 11 residues. V gave up 6 bases and J gave up 3 bases, with 4 bases separating them. Germline V CDR1 and CDR2: SEHNR, FQNEAQ (reference sequence). The CDR3 is CASSRTDTQYF. For the CDR3, the DNA is TGTGCCAGCAGTCGAACAGATACGCAGTATTTT.

The chain uses TRBV18 and TRBJ1-2; D is uncertain. The CDR3 covers 15 residues. Germline V gives CDR1 KGHSH, CDR2 LQKENI. V gave up 2 bases and J gave up 7 bases, with 17 bases separating them. The CDR3 DNA reads as TGTGCCAGCTCACCAGACCGTGAGGCGGCGAGTGGCTACACCTTC. As protein: CASSPDREAASGYTF.

The chain carries TRBV4-1 and TRBJ2-7; no reliable D call. The CDR3 has 14 residues. Germline V lookup: CDR1 MGHRA, CDR2 YSYEKL. V lost 5 bases and J lost 0, with 11 bases in between. CDR3 residues: CASSITPVSYEQYF. CDR3 nucleotide sequence: TGCGCCAGCAGCATCACGCCGGTCTCCTACGAGCAGTACTTC.

This clone was recorded only once. The chain carries TRBV4-3 and TRBJ2-4, with no clear D. CDR1 and CDR2 from the germline V gene are LGHNA and YSLEER. This CDR3 spans 15 amino acids. V was pared by 1 base and J by 1 base, with 8 bases between. The DNA of the CDR3 is TGCGCCAGCAGCCAAGGGTACGGTGCCAAAAACATTCAGTACTTC. It encodes CASSQGYGAKNIQYF.

CDR3 sequence reads: CASSQDHGPYGYTF. DNA for the CDR3: TGTGCCAGCAGCCAAGATCACGGACCCTATGGCTACACCTTC. The J gene is TRBJ1-2, the V gene TRBV14; D is uncertain. This CDR3 spans 14 amino acids. Germline V gene sequence: CDR1 SGHDN, CDR2 FVKESK. Trimming shortened V by 0 bases and J by 4 bases, and 9 bases separated the two germline ends.